Given below is one T cell receptor beta chain in context. No antigen is known for it. Sequencing used immunoSEQ multiplex PCR; TCRdb keeps in-frame clones, though not all of them. The sample records about 960,000 clones, about three quarters being singletons. The data were obtained in a study of shared clonotypes between healthy human individuals. Study results and limitations: Several donors had about 5% of their naive CD4 clonotypes in common.

The clonotype was recovered from a man between 18 and 29 years old in good health. Sequencing used memory CD4+ T cells sorted from blood. This sample's subset: CD45RA-negative fraction.

CDR3 sequence: CASSLTVLAGGGETQYF. CDR3 DNA sequence: TGTGCCAGCAGCTTGACCGTTCTAGCGGGAGGAGGAGAGACCCAGTACTTC. This sequence joins TRBV5-4 and TRBJ2-5, with TRBD2 matching 11 bases. Germline values: CDR1 SGHNT, CDR2 YYREEE (reference sequence). There are 17 residues in the CDR3. The junction had 9 bases not matched to a gene; V was cut back by 1 base and J by 4 bases.